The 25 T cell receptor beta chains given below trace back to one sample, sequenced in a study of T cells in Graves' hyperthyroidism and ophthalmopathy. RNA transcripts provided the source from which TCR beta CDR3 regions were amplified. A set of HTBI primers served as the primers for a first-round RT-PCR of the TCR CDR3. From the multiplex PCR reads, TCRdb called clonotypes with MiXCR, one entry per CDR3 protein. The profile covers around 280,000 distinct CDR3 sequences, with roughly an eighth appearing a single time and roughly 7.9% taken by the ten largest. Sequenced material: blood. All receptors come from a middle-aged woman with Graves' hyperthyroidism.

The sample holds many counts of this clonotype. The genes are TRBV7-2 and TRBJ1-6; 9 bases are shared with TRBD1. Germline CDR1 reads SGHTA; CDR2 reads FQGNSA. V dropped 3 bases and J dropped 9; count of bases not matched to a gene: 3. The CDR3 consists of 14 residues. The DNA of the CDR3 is TGTGCCAGCAGCTTGGACAGGGGTAGTTCACCCCTCCACTTT. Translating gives CASSLDRGSSPLHF.

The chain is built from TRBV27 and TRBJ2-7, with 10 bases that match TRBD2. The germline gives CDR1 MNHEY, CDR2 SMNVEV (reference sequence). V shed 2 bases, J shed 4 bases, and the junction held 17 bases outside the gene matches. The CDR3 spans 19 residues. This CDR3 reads CASSLPDQIPSGSLYEQYF. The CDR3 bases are TGTGCCAGCAGTTTACCAGATCAAATTCCTAGCGGGAGTCTTTACGAGCAGTACTTC.

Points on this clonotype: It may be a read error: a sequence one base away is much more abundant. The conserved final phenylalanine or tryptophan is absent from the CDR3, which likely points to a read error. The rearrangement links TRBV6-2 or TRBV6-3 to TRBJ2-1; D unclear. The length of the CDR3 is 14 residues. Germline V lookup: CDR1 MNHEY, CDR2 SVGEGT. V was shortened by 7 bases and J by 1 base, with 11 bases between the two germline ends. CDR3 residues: CASKKGSSYNEQFS. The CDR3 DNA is TGTGCCAGCAAAAAGGGTTCGTCCTACAATGAGCAGTTCTCC.

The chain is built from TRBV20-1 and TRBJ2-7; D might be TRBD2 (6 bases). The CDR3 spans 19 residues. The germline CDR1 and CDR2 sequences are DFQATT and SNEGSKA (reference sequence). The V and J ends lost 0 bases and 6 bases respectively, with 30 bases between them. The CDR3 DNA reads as TGCAGTGCTAGAGACATCGCGGGGCTAGCCGCTTGGGCCGTGGCCGAGCAGTACTTC. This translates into CSARDIAGLAAWAVAEQYF.

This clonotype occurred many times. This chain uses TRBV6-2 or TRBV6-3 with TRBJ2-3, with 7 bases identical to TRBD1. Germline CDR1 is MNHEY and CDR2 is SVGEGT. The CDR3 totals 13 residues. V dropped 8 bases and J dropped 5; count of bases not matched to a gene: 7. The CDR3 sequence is CASRQGAGDTQYF. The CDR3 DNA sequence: TGTGCCAGCCGACAGGGTGCCGGAGATACGCAGTATTTT.

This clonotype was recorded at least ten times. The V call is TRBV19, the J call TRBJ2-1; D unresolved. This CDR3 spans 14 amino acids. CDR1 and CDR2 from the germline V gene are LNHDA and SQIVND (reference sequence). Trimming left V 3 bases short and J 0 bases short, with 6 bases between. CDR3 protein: CASSIKYSYNEQFF. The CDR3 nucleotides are TGTGCCAGTAGTATTAAGTACTCCTACAATGAGCAGTTCTTC.

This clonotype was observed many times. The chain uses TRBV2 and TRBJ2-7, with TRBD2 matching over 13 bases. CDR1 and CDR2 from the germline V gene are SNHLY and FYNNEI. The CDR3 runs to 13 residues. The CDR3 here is CASGLAGDYEQYF. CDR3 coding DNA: TGTGCTAGCGGACTAGCGGGGGACTACGAGCAGTACTTC. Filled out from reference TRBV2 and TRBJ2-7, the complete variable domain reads EPEVTQTPSHQVTQMGQEVILRCVPISNHLYFYWYRQILGQKVEFLVSFYNNEISEKSEIFDDQFSVERPDGSNFTLKIRSTKLEDSAMYFCASGLAGDYEQYFGPGTRLTVT.

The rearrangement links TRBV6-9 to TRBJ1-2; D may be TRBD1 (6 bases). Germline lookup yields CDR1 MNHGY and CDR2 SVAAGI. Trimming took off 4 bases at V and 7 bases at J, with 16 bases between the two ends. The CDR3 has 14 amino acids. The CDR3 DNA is TGTGCCAGCAGTTGGGAGGGGGGGGCGGTTGGCTACACCTTC. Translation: CASSWEGGAVGYTF.

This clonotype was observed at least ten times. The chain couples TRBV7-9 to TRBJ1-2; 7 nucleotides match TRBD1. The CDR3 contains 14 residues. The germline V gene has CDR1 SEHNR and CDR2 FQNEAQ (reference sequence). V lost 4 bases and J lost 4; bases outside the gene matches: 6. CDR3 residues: CASSSDRVGYGYTF. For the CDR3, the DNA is TGTGCCAGCAGCTCTGACAGGGTCGGCTATGGCTACACCTTC.

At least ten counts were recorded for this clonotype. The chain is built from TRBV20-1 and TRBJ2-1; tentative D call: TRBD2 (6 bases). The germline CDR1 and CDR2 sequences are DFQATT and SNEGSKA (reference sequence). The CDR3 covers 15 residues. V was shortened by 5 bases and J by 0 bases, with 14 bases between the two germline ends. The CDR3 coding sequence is TGCAGTGCTGGGAGGACTGCTAGCTCCTACAATGAGCAGTTCTTC. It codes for CSAGRTASSYNEQFF.

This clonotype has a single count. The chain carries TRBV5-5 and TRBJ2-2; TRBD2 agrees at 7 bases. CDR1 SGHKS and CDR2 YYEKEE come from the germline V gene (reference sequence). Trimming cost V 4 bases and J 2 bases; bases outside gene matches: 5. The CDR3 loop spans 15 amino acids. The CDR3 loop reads CASSTLARNTGELFF. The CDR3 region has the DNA TGTGCCAGCAGCACACTAGCGAGAAACACCGGGGAGCTGTTTTTT.

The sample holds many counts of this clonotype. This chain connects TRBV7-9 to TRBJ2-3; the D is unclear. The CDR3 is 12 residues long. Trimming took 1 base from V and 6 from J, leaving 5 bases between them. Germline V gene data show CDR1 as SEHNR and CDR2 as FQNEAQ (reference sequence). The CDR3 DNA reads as TGTGCCAGCAGCTTAGTCCAGGATACGCAGTATTTT. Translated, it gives CASSLVQDTQYF.

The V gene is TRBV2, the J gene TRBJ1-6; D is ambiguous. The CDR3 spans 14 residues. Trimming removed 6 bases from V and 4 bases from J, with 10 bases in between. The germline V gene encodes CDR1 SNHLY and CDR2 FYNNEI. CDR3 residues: CASRRTAYNSPLHF. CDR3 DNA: TGTGCCAGCAGACGGACGGCATATAATTCACCCCTCCACTTT. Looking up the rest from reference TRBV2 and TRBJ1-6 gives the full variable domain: EPEVTQTPSHQVTQMGQEVILRCVPISNHLYFYWYRQILGQKVEFLVSFYNNEISEKSEIFDDQFSVERPDGSNFTLKIRSTKLEDSAMYFCASRRTAYNSPLHFGNGTRLTVT.

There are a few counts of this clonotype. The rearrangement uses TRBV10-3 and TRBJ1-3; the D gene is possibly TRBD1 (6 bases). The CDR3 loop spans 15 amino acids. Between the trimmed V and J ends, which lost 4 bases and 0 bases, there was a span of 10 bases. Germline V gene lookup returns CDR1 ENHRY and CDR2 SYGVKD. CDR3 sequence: CAISARDTSGNTIYF. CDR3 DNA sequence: TGTGCCATCAGTGCTCGGGACACCTCTGGAAACACCATATATTTT.

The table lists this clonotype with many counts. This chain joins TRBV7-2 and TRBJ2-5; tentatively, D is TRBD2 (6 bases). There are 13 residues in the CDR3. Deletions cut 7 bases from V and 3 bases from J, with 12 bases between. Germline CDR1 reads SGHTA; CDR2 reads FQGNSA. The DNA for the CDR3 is TGTGCCAGCACCCTACAGCGGGAAGAGACCCAGTACTTC. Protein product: CASTLQREETQYF.

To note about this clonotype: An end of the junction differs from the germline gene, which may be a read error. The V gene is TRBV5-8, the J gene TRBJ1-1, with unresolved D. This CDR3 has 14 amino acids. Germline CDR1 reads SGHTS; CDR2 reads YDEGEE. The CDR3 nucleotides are TGTGTCAGCAGCTTCGTTGGGATAAACACTGAAGCTTTCTTT. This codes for CVSSFVGINTEAFF.

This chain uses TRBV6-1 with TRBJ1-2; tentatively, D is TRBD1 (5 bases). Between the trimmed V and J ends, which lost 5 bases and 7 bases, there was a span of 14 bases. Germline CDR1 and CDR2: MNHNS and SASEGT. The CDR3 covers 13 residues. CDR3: CASSPGGVGGYTF. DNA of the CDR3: TGTGCCAGCAGTCCCGGGGGGGTCGGTGGCTACACCTTC.

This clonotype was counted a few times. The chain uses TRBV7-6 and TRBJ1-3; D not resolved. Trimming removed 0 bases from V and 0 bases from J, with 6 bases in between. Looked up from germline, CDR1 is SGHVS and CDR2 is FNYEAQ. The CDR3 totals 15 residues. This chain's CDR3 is CASSLAPSSGNTIYF. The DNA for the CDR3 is TGTGCCAGCAGCTTAGCCCCTAGCTCTGGAAACACCATATATTTT.

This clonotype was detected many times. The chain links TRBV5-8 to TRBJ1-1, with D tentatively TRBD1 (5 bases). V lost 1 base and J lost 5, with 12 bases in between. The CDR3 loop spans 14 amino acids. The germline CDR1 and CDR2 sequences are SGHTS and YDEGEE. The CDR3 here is CASSLQGSRTEAFF. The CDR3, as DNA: TGTGCCAGCAGCTTGCAGGGAAGTCGGACTGAAGCTTTCTTT.

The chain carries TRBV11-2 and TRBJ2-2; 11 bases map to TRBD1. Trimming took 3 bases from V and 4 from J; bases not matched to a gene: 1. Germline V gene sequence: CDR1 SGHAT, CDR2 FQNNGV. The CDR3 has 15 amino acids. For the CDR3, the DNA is TGTGCCAGCAGCTTCGGGACAGGGGGCACCGGGGAGCTGTTTTTT. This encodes CASSFGTGGTGELFF. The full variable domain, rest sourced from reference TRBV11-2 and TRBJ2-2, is EAGVAQSPRYKIIEKRQSVAFWCNPISGHATLYWYQQILGQGPKLLIQFQNNGVVDDSQLPKDRFSAERLKGVDSTLKIQPAKLEDSAVYLCASSFGTGGTGELFFGEGSRLTVL.

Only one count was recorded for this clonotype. CDR3 sequence: CASSRTGPYTF. CDR3 bases: TGTGCCAGCAGCCGGACAGGGCCATACACCTTC. V and J are TRBV2 and TRBJ1-2, with TRBD1 matching 8 bases. The CDR3 spans 11 residues. Trimming took 6 bases from V and 11 from J; bases not matched to a gene: 5. Germline V CDR1 and CDR2: SNHLY, FYNNEI.

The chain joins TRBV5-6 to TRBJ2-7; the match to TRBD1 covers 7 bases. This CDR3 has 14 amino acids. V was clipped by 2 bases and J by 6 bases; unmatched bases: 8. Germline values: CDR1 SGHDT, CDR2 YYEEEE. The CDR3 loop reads CASSFGQDDGEQYF. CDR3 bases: TGTGCCAGCAGCTTTGGACAGGACGACGGCGAGCAGTACTTC.

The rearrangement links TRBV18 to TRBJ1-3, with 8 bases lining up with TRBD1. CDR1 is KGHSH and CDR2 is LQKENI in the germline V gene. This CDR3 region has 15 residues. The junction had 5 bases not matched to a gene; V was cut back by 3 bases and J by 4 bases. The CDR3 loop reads CASSPQTGVGNTIYF. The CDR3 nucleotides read TGTGCCAGCTCACCTCAGACAGGGGTCGGAAACACCATATATTTT.

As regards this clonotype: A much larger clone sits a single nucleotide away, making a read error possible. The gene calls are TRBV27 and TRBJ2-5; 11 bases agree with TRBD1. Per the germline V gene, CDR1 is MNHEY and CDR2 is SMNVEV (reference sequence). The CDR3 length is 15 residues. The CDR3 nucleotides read TGTGCCACCAACTCCGGGACAGGGGGTCGAGAGGCCCAGTACTTC. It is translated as CATNSGTGGREAQYF.

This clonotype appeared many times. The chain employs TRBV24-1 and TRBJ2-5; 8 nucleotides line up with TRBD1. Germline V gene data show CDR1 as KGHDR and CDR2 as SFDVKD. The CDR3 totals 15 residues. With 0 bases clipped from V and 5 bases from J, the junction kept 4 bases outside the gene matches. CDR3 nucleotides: TGTGCCACCAGTGATTTGGGACAGGGACGGGAGACCCAGTACTTC. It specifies CATSDLGQGRETQYF.